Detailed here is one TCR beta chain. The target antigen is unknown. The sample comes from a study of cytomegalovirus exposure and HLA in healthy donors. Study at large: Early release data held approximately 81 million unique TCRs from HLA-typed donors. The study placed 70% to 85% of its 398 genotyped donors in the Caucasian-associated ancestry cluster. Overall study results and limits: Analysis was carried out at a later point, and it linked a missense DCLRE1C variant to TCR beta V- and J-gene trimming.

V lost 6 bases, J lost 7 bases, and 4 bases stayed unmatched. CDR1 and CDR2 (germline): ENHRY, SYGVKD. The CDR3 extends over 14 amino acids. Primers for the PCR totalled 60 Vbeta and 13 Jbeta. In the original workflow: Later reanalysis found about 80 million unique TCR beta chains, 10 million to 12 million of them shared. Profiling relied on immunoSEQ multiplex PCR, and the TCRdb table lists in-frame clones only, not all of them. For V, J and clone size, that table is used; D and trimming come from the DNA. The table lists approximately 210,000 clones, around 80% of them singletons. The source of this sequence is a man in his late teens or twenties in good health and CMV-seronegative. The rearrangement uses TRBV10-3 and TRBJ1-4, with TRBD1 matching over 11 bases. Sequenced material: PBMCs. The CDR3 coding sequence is TGTGCCATCAGGGGGACAGGGGGTTCTGAAAAACTGTTTTTT. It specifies CAIRGTGGSEKLFF.